One sample yielded the 18 T cell receptor beta chains listed below, sequenced in a study of T cell clones after liver transplantation. Some clones are missing from TCRdb's copy, which holds only in-frame ones; the method was immunoSEQ multiplex PCR. The table lists around 26,000 clones, more than 60% of them singletons. Specimen: CD4+ T cells from blood, collected before liver transplant. These receptors were collected from a human donor who received a liver transplant.

The rearrangement uses TRBV7-2 and TRBJ1-2, with D perhaps TRBD1 (5 bases). Germline CDR1 SGHTA, CDR2 FQGNSA. The ends were cut back, 5 bases at V and 4 bases at J, with 17 bases in the middle. The CDR3 length is 15 residues. The CDR3 loop is CASSNRGEAGYGYTF. The CDR3 bases are TGTGCCAGCAGCAATAGAGGGGAGGCCGGCTATGGCTACACCTTC.

The chain links TRBV6-4 to TRBJ2-3; perhaps TRBD1 as D (5 bases). Per germline, CDR1 MRHNA and CDR2 SNTAGT. Trimming cost V 3 bases and J 2 bases, with 12 bases left between them. The CDR3 sequence is 15 residues long. This chain's CDR3 is CASSETTTATDTQYF. CDR3 bases: TGTGCCAGCAGTGAAACGACGACAGCCACAGATACGCAGTATTTT.

The chain carries TRBV19 and TRBJ2-1; D is ambiguous. The CDR3 is 13 residues long. Germline V gene sequence: CDR1 LNHDA, CDR2 SQIVND (reference sequence). V lost 4 bases and J lost 8, with 12 bases in between. Written as DNA, the CDR3 is TGTGCCAGTAGTACCGAGCTGGCGTATGAGCAGTTCTTC. It is translated as CASSTELAYEQFF.

V usage is TRBV14 and J usage is TRBJ2-5; no definite D call. Germline assignment: CDR1 SGHDN and CDR2 FVKESK. Between the trimmed V and J ends, which lost 4 bases and 1 base, there was a span of 13 bases. The CDR3 has 15 residues. CDR3: CASSPLTTPQETQYF. DNA of the CDR3: TGTGCCAGCAGCCCCCTGACAACCCCCCAAGAGACCCAGTACTTC.

The chain recombines TRBV11-2 with TRBJ1-3; D ambiguous. The CDR3 covers 15 residues. Germline values: CDR1 SGHAT, CDR2 FQNNGV. Trimming removed 5 bases at V and 0 bases at J, with 11 bases between. The CDR3, as DNA: TGTGCCAGCAGCATACAAGAGTTCTCTGGAAACACCATATATTTT. Its translation: CASSIQEFSGNTIYF. The variable domain in full, completed from reference TRBV11-2 and TRBJ1-3, reads EAGVAQSPRYKIIEKRQSVAFWCNPISGHATLYWYQQILGQGPKLLIQFQNNGVVDDSQLPKDRFSAERLKGVDSTLKIQPAKLEDSAVYLCASSIQEFSGNTIYFGEGSWLTVV.

This clone is labeled medium-sized. This sequence joins TRBV5-1 and TRBJ1-1; 8 bases line up with TRBD1. The ends lost 2 bases at V and 4 bases at J; junction bases unmatched: 7. Germline CDR1 is SGHRS and CDR2 is YFSETQ. The CDR3 is 15 residues long. The CDR3 is CASSLQGDRGTEAFF. The CDR3 DNA is TGCGCCAGCAGCTTACAGGGGGATAGGGGCACTGAAGCTTTCTTT.

The chain links TRBV27 to TRBJ1-1, with a weak D call TRBD1 (6 bases). The ends were cut back, 8 bases at V and 8 bases at J, with 15 bases in the middle. CDR1 and CDR2 (germline): MNHEY, SMNVEV (reference sequence). The CDR3 loop spans 12 amino acids. The CDR3 bases are TGTGCCAGCGGGGGCCCGGGAAGGGAAGCTTTCTTT. Its protein product is CASGGPGREAFF.

The chain uses TRBV6-5 and TRBJ2-1; possible D gene TRBD2, 6 bases. The V and J ends lost 0 bases and 9 bases respectively, with 12 bases between them. The CDR3 covers 14 residues. CDR1 and CDR2 (germline): MNHEY, SVGAGI. CDR3 sequence (DNA): TGTGCCAGCAGTTACTCGGCGGGGCGGAGTGAGCAGTTCTTC. Its translation is CASSYSAGRSEQFF.

V usage is TRBV5-8 and J usage is TRBJ1-2; D ambiguous. CDR3 length equals 15 residues. Trimming pared 4 bases from V and 4 bases from J, leaving 17 bases between. Germline V gene lookup returns CDR1 SGHTS and CDR2 YDEGEE. CDR3 protein: CASSPTSGPVYGYTF. The CDR3 coding sequence is TGTGCCAGCAGCCCGACCTCCGGGCCGGTCTATGGCTACACCTTC. Full variable domain (missing parts from reference TRBV5-8 and TRBJ1-2): EAGVTQSPTHLIKTRGQQATLRCSPISGHTSVYWYQQALGLGLQFLLWYDEGEERNRGNFPPRFSGRQFPNYSSELNVNALELEDSALYLCASSPTSGPVYGYTFGSGTRLTVV.

In the case of this clone: At one of its ends the junction is not consistent with the germline gene, which may arise from a read error. The chain couples TRBV30 to TRBJ2-7; D perhaps matches TRBD2 (7 bases). This CDR3 is 12 amino acids long. Germline V gene data show CDR1 as GTSNPN and CDR2 as SVGIG (reference sequence). CDR3 in amino acids: CACSGGAGEQYF. The CDR3 DNA is TGTGCCTGCAGTGGGGGGGCCGGGGAGCAGTACTTC. Combining the CDR3 with reference TRBV30 and TRBJ2-7 gives the whole variable domain SQTIHQWPATLVQPVGSPLSLECTVEGTSNPNLYWYRQAAGRGLQLLFYSVGIGQISSEVPQNLSASRPQDRQFILSSKKLLLSDSGFYLCACSGGAGEQYFGPGTRLTVT.

This chain links TRBV7-9 with TRBJ2-5, with unresolved D. The length of the CDR3 is 14 residues. Germline V gene sequence: CDR1 SEHNR, CDR2 FQNEAQ (reference sequence). The V and J ends lost 5 bases and 5 bases respectively, with 15 bases between them. Here the CDR3 reads CASSHNGPRETQYF. The DNA for the CDR3 is TGTGCCAGCAGCCACAATGGACCCAGGGAGACCCAGTACTTC. The full variable domain, rest sourced from reference TRBV7-9 and TRBJ2-5, is DTGVSQNPRHKITKRGQNVTFRCDPISEHNRLYWYRQTLGQGPEFLTYFQNEAQLEKSRLLSDRFSAERPKGSFSTLEIQRTEQGDSAMYLCASSHNGPRETQYFGPGTRLLVL.

The chain links TRBV19 to TRBJ2-1; 8 positions match TRBD2. J was trimmed by 12 bases and V by 5 bases; bases with no gene match: 9. CDR3 size: 13 residues. Germline lookup yields CDR1 LNHDA and CDR2 SQIVND (reference sequence). CDR3 DNA: TGTGCCAGTAGTGTCCGTGTGGCGGGAGGGCAGTTCTTC. Protein sequence: CASSVRVAGGQFF.

This clone appeared a few times. The chain is built from TRBV7-9 and TRBJ1-1, with D possibly being TRBD1 (6 bases). CDR3 length: 13 residues. V was trimmed by 2 bases and J by 4 bases, leaving 8 bases between them. Per the germline V gene, CDR1 is SEHNR and CDR2 is FQNEAQ (reference sequence). CDR3 protein: CASSLKGVTEAFF. The DNA for the CDR3 is TGTGCCAGCAGCTTAAAGGGGGTCACTGAAGCTTTCTTT. The full variable domain, rest sourced from reference TRBV7-9 and TRBJ1-1, is DTGVSQNPRHKITKRGQNVTFRCDPISEHNRLYWYRQTLGQGPEFLTYFQNEAQLEKSRLLSDRFSAERPKGSFSTLEIQRTEQGDSAMYLCASSLKGVTEAFFGQGTRLTVV.

The J gene is TRBJ2-2, the V gene TRBV29-1; D perhaps matches TRBD1 (5 bases). Germline values: CDR1 SQVTM, CDR2 ANQGSEA. The germline V and J ends were trimmed by 7 bases and 3 bases, with 12 bases remaining between them. The CDR3 sequence is 13 residues long. The CDR3 region is CSAETAYTGELFF. The DNA for the CDR3 is TGCAGCGCCGAGACAGCTTACACCGGGGAGCTGTTTTTT.

This chain links TRBV21-1 with TRBJ1-4. TRBV21-1 is a recognized pseudogene. CDR3 size: 13 residues. The CDR3 DNA is TGTGCCAGCAGCAAACTAATAGGGGAAAAACTGTTTTTT. Translated, it gives CASSKLIGEKLFF.

This clone showed up just a few times. V usage is TRBV6-5 and J usage is TRBJ1-3, with D perhaps matching TRBD1 (5 bases). V dropped 7 bases and J dropped 1 base, with 5 bases sitting between them. The CDR3 consists of 12 residues. Germline CDR1 and CDR2: MNHEY and SVGAGI. The CDR3 DNA follows: TGTGCCAGCACAGGGTCTGGAAACACCATATATTTT. It specifies CASTGSGNTIYF.

This clone has only a few counts. J is TRBJ1-6 and V is TRBV19, with D unresolved. There are 15 residues in the CDR3. Trimming stripped 9 bases from V and 1 base from J, with 13 bases between. The germline V gene has CDR1 LNHDA and CDR2 SQIVND (reference sequence). The DNA for the CDR3 is TGTGCCAGCTCGAAGTATCTGTCCTATAATTCACCCCTCCACTTT. As protein: CASSKYLSYNSPLHF.

The V gene is TRBV7-9, the J gene TRBJ2-3, with D uncertain. The germline V gene encodes CDR1 SEHNR and CDR2 FQNEAQ (reference sequence). This CDR3 has 16 residues. The ends were cut back, 2 bases at V and 2 bases at J, with 14 bases in the middle. The CDR3 is CASSLNSGSLTDTQYF. In nucleotides, the CDR3 is TGTGCCAGCAGCTTAAACTCTGGTTCACTCACAGATACGCAGTATTTT.